The T cell receptor (beta chain) under discussion was sequenced for a study of CD8+ T cells in alopecia areata. Study outcomes and limitations: Scalp clonality and expanded CD8+ clones among the top 100 were significantly decreased by tofacitinib.

Treatment of the sample: oral pan-JAK inhibitor, 5-10 mg twice daily. Extracted RNA was reverse transcribed, and the resulting cDNA served as sequencing template. Libraries were prepared by immunoSEQ multiplex PCR; TCRdb keeps only in-frame clonotypes and omits some of them. The sample yields around 150,000 clones, 65% to 90% seen once. In the case of this clone: As yet, its antigen is unknown.

The sample consisted of CD8+ T cells sorted from blood, taken at week 4, from a patient treated with tofacitinib. The clonotype originates from a human donor with alopecia areata.

The chain's CDR3 is CSVEEPRPGQGMSSYEQYF. The CDR3 DNA follows: TGCAGCGTTGAGGAACCACGACCGGGACAGGGAATGAGTTCCTACGAGCAGTACTTC. The J gene is TRBJ2-7, the V gene TRBV29-1; 9 bases are a match to TRBD1. V lost 3 bases and J lost 1; bases outside the gene matches: 19. Germline V gene data show CDR1 as SQVTM and CDR2 as ANQGSEA. The CDR3 has 19 residues.